This entry lists 21 T cell receptor beta chains sequenced from one sample in a study of blood T cell repertoires in COVID-19. Repertoires were generated with immunoSEQ multiplex PCR, while TCRdb's copy carries only in-frame clones and drops some. The sample consists of roughly 99,000 clones, around nine tenths of them appearing once. Sequencing was performed on peripheral blood. The receptors derive from a man aged 50-59 years with COVID-19, enrolled during active disease.

The chain combines TRBV5-8 with TRBJ2-7, with 9 bases that match TRBD1. CDR1 is SGHTS and CDR2 is YDEGEE in the germline V gene. The CDR3 has 14 amino acids. V lost 2 bases and J lost 5; bases outside the gene matches: 5. CDR3 loop: CASSLQGAMDEQYF. DNA for the CDR3: TGTGCCAGCAGCTTACAGGGGGCAATGGACGAGCAGTACTTC.

The chain recombines TRBV5-4 with TRBJ1-3; D is uncertain. CDR3 length equals 16 residues. With 7 bases removed from V and 0 bases from J, the gap between germline ends came to 17 bases. Germline values: CDR1 SGHNT, CDR2 YYREEE (reference sequence). The CDR3 protein is CASGEIGRNSGNTIYF. Written as DNA, the CDR3 is TGTGCCAGCGGAGAAATTGGCCGAAACTCTGGAAACACCATATATTTT.

J is TRBJ1-2 and V is TRBV23-1, with no clear D. TRBV23-1 falls under the ORF class, with uncertain function. The V end lost 0 bases, the J end lost 4 bases, and 24 bases lay between the germline ends. This CDR3 has 19 amino acids. DNA of the CDR3: TGCGCCAGCAGTCAATCACCCCGCGGGTGCGGATCCCCTGGCTATGGCTACACCTTC. Protein sequence: CASSQSPRGCGSPGYGYTF.

This clone was observed a single time. The chain joins TRBV27 to TRBJ2-7; perhaps TRBD2 as D (6 bases). V dropped 6 bases and J dropped 4 bases, with 16 bases sitting between them. Germline CDR1 is MNHEY and CDR2 is SMNVEV (reference sequence). The CDR3 is 14 amino acids. CDR3 in DNA: TGTGCCAGCAGACCGGGACTCTCTTTTTACGAGCAGTACTTC. The encoded protein is CASRPGLSFYEQYF.

The J gene is TRBJ1-2, the V gene TRBV29-1; 7 nucleotides agree with TRBD1. CDR1 and CDR2 from the germline V gene are SQVTM and ANQGSEA. V gave up 6 bases and J gave up 2 bases; unmatched junction bases: 6. CDR3 length: 13 amino acids. The CDR3 protein is CSVGQDINYGYTF. CDR3 in DNA: TGCAGCGTCGGACAGGATATCAACTATGGCTACACCTTC.

The rearrangement joins TRBV7-2 to TRBJ1-1, with D maybe TRBD1 (6 bases). V shed 2 bases and J shed 1 base, with 14 bases lying between them. The CDR3 contains 16 residues. Germline V gene lookup returns CDR1 SGHTA and CDR2 FQGNSA. The CDR3 spells CASSLFYDRRNTEAFF. For the CDR3, the DNA is TGTGCCAGCAGCTTATTTTACGACAGGCGGAACACTGAAGCTTTCTTT.

The CDR3 loop is CASSSDTNTEAFF. The CDR3 nucleotides read TGTGCCAGTAGCTCAGACACGAACACTGAAGCTTTCTTT. The chain joins TRBV19 to TRBJ1-1; no definite D call. V was cut by 6 bases and J by 1 base, with 9 bases left in between. The germline gives CDR1 LNHDA, CDR2 SQIVND (reference sequence). The CDR3 has 13 amino acids.

The chain joins TRBV19 to TRBJ2-5; the match to TRBD1 covers 11 bases. V lost 3 bases to trimming and J lost 4 bases; unmatched junction nucleotides: 7. The germline V gene has CDR1 LNHDA and CDR2 SQIVND (reference sequence). The CDR3 runs to 16 residues. CDR3 DNA sequence: TGTGCCAGTAGTATGGACCGGGACAGGGGGATAGAGACCCAGTACTTC. It translates to CASSMDRDRGIETQYF.

This clone was picked up a small number of times. The chain carries TRBV6-5 and TRBJ2-7; 10 bases line up with TRBD2. From germline, CDR1 is MNHEY and CDR2 SVGAGI. The CDR3 runs to 13 residues. The V gene end was trimmed by 5 bases and the J gene end by 3 bases; junction bases not matched to a gene: 1. CDR3 residues: CASSRTSGYEQYF. The CDR3, as DNA: TGTGCCAGCAGTCGGACTAGCGGCTACGAGCAGTACTTC.

The rearrangement uses TRBV12-5 and TRBJ2-3, with D perhaps matching TRBD2 (7 bases). Trimming shortened V by 1 base and J by 4 bases, and 21 bases separated the two germline ends. The CDR3 runs to 18 residues. The germline V gene encodes CDR1 LGHNT and CDR2 FRNRAP. This chain's CDR3 is CASGLAPKEGGAADTQYF. The DNA of the CDR3 is TGTGCTAGTGGTTTGGCACCAAAGGAAGGGGGGGCCGCAGATACGCAGTATTTT.

The chain recombines TRBV24-1 with TRBJ2-6, with D tentatively TRBD2 (7 bases). Looked up from germline, CDR1 is KGHDR and CDR2 is SFDVKD. V was pared by 4 bases and J by 0 bases, with 21 bases between. The CDR3 consists of 20 residues. The CDR3 is CATSEAFGGLGGSGANVLTF. CDR3 in DNA: TGTGCCACCAGTGAAGCTTTCGGGGGGCTAGGAGGCTCTGGGGCCAACGTCCTGACTTTC.

This clone was picked up a small number of times. This chain connects TRBV18 to TRBJ1-2; D may be TRBD1 (5 bases). The V gene's germline CDR1 is KGHSH and CDR2 LQKENI. V was shortened by 3 bases and J by 4 bases, with 9 bases between the two germline ends. CDR3 length equals 13 residues. The DNA for the CDR3 is TGTGCCAGCTCACCGGAACAGGCCTATGGCTACACCTTC. Residues: CASSPEQAYGYTF.

The gene calls are TRBV18 and TRBJ2-4, with 11 bases that match TRBD1. This CDR3 contains 17 residues. The junction had 8 bases not matched to a gene; V was cut back by 1 base and J by 6 bases. Germline-derived CDR1 and CDR2 are KGHSH and LQKENI. CDR3 sequence (DNA): TGTGCCAGCTCACCACACCCCCCGGGACAGGGGGGAAACATTCAGTACTTC. It codes for CASSPHPPGQGGNIQYF.

The V gene is TRBV5-1, the J gene TRBJ2-7; maybe TRBD1 (5 bases). V lost 0 bases to trimming and J lost 4 bases, with 11 bases between them. The CDR3 consists of 14 residues. Germline CDR1 is SGHRS and CDR2 is YFSETQ. CDR3 coding DNA: TGCGCCAGCAGCTTGGGGGGCAGGGCTTACGAGCAGTACTTC. Protein product: CASSLGGRAYEQYF.

The rearrangement uses TRBV25-1 and TRBJ1-4; weak D call: TRBD1 (6 bases). Germline-derived CDR1 and CDR2 are MGHDK and SYGVNS. V lost 0 bases and J 11 bases, leaving 19 bases between the germline ends. This CDR3 region has 16 residues. CDR3 loop: CASSEYLRGAGEKLFF. CDR3 in DNA: TGTGCCAGCAGTGAATATTTACGGGGGGCGGGTGAGAAACTGTTTTTT.

The V and J genes are TRBV24-1 and TRBJ2-7; no firm D call. Per the germline V gene, CDR1 is KGHDR and CDR2 is SFDVKD. The V end lost 4 bases, the J end lost 1 base, and 13 bases lay between the germline ends. The CDR3 is 15 residues long. The CDR3 region is CATSEGPGLSYEQYF. CDR3 in DNA: TGTGCCACCAGTGAAGGTCCTGGGCTATCCTACGAGCAGTACTTC.

The chain has TRBV11-2 and TRBJ1-1; 9 bases are shared with TRBD1. The CDR3 is 17 residues long. The ends lost 5 bases at V and 1 base at J; junction bases unmatched: 11. CDR1 and CDR2 from the germline V gene are SGHAT and FQNNGV. The CDR3 here is CASSPGTGRRGNTEAFF. The CDR3 region has the DNA TGTGCCAGCAGCCCTGGGACAGGGCGACGGGGGAACACTGAAGCTTTCTTT.

The chain links TRBV4-1 to TRBJ1-1; no firm D call. The CDR3 has 14 residues. Germline lookup yields CDR1 MGHRA and CDR2 YSYEKL. Trimming took 2 bases from V and 1 from J, leaving 8 bases between them. The CDR3 DNA reads TGCGCCAGCAGCCAACCAGGCTCGAACACTGAAGCTTTCTTT. It translates to CASSQPGSNTEAFF.

This clone was detected once. This rearrangement joins TRBV28 to TRBJ1-5; 8 bases match TRBD1. With V trimmed by 6 bases and J by 6 bases, 16 bases remained unmatched. In germline, CDR1 is MDHEN, CDR2 SYDVKM. CDR3 length: 17 residues. This chain's CDR3 is CASSKIPQGVGGQPQHF. CDR3 nucleotides: TGTGCCAGCAGCAAAATCCCACAGGGGGTAGGTGGTCAGCCCCAGCATTTT.

Turning to this clone: Other DNA sequences within the sample encode an identical CDR3. The chain is built from TRBV4-2 and TRBJ1-1; TRBD1 aligns across 7 bases. Germline loops: CDR1 LGHNA, CDR2 YNFKEQ. The V gene end was trimmed by 1 base and the J gene end by 2 bases; junction bases not matched to a gene: 1. CDR3 size: 14 residues. The CDR3 sequence is CASSQGGGNTEAFF. CDR3 coding DNA: TGTGCCAGCAGCCAAGGAGGGGGCAACACTGAAGCTTTCTTT.

The chain combines TRBV7-8 with TRBJ1-2, with 8 bases lining up with TRBD1. Germline V lookup: CDR1 SGHVS, CDR2 FQNEAQ. V gave up 5 bases and J gave up 6 bases; unmatched junction bases: 8. CDR3 length: 14 residues. DNA for the CDR3: TGTGCCAGCAGCCTCAGGACAGGGTACGATGGCTACACCTTC. Translating gives CASSLRTGYDGYTF.